This entry is about one TCR beta chain. TCRdb reprocessed the 5' RACE reads and stores each CDR3 protein as one record, lacking DNA. This listing includes roughly 390,000 distinct CDR3 sequences. CDR3 length: 14 residues. The data originate from a study of T cells expressing NK-cell markers. This clonotype was sampled from a woman aged 45-60 years in good health. The source material was blood T cells: a sorted CD56 or NKG2C T cell subset, CD4+ or CD8+ T cells, or bulk PBMC T cells (not recorded which). The chain joins TRBV12-3 or TRBV12-4 to TRBJ1-2. The CDR3 protein is CASSSQTPNYGYTF.